These 22 T cell receptor beta chains were sequenced from one sample in a study of beta chain features in type 1 diabetes. Their antigens are not known. Overall study results and limits: In all four CD4+ subsets, TCRB CDR3 length was significantly, moderately reduced in type 1 diabetes.

Sequenced material consisted of expressed TCRB transcripts (all of the isolated RNA was reverse transcribed). The protocol was immunoSEQ multiplex PCR, while the TCRdb copy is restricted to in-frame clones and leaves out a portion. The sample carries around 250,000 clones, about 15% recorded once. Sequenced input: naive CD4+ T cells from blood. The receptors were gathered from a young man with type 1 diabetes.

The V gene is TRBV7-6, the J gene TRBJ2-3; the match to TRBD2 covers 10 bases. Germline V gives CDR1 SGHVS, CDR2 FNYEAQ. The CDR3 runs 15 residues. With V trimmed by 1 base and J by 6 bases, 4 bases remained unmatched. CDR3 DNA sequence: TGTGCCAGCAGCTTAGAGGCTAGCGGGAGTGATACGCAGTATTTT. Amino acids: CASSLEASGSDTQYF.

The V gene is TRBV7-9, the J gene TRBJ1-4, with D possibly matching TRBD1 (5 bases). This CDR3 spans 15 amino acids. Looked up from germline, CDR1 is SEHNR and CDR2 is FQNEAQ (reference sequence). Between the trimmed V and J ends, which lost 0 bases and 7 bases, there was a span of 12 bases. The CDR3 reads CASSLAKGLGEKLFF. The CDR3, as DNA: TGTGCCAGCAGCTTAGCGAAGGGGTTAGGTGAAAAACTGTTTTTT.

This clone was detected a few times. The chain employs TRBV19 and TRBJ1-5; TRBD1 matches at 7 bases. J lost 7 bases, V lost 3 bases, and 12 bases had no gene match. From germline, CDR1 is LNHDA and CDR2 SQIVND (reference sequence). CDR3 length equals 16 residues. The CDR3, as DNA: TGTGCCAGTAGTATGGCAGGGGGTTTTACCGGACAGCCCCAGCATTTT. It is translated as CASSMAGGFTGQPQHF.

The table lists this clone with a few counts. V is TRBV30 and J is TRBJ1-5; no definite D call. Germline CDR1 is GTSNPN and CDR2 is SVGIG (reference sequence). CDR3 length: 16 amino acids. Trimming took off 2 bases at V and 2 bases at J, with 16 bases between the two ends. The CDR3 loop is CAWSRSGGRGNQPQHF. CDR3 in DNA: TGTGCCTGGAGTCGATCAGGAGGGAGGGGCAATCAGCCCCAGCATTTT.

This clone was seen just once. The CDR3 protein is CASSLGLAVNEQFF. CDR3 DNA sequence: TGTGCCAGCAGTTTAGGACTAGCGGTCAATGAGCAGTTCTTC. The chain carries TRBV28 and TRBJ2-1; 10 positions agree with TRBD2. The CDR3 totals 14 residues. Losses at the gene ends were 2 bases for V and 6 bases for J; bases not matched to a gene: 1. Germline values: CDR1 MDHEN, CDR2 SYDVKM.

This clone appeared a few times. The V and J genes are TRBV5-4 and TRBJ2-3; 11 positions agree with TRBD1. The junction had 4 bases not matched to a gene; V was cut back by 3 bases and J by 1 base. The CDR3 is made up of 16 amino acids. Germline V lookup: CDR1 SGHNT, CDR2 YYREEE (reference sequence). As DNA, the CDR3 is TGTGCCAGCAGCTCACCGGGACAGGGGGGCACAGATACGCAGTATTTT. This translates into CASSSPGQGGTDTQYF.

In this sample, this clone turned up a few times. The chain joins TRBV5-4 to TRBJ2-7; 11 bases match TRBD2. This CDR3 is built from 15 residues. V shed 0 bases and J 3 bases; nucleotides not matched to a gene: 2. Germline CDR1 and CDR2: SGHNT and YYREEE (reference sequence). CDR3 region: CASSLGTSGFYEQYF. In DNA, the CDR3 is TGTGCCAGCAGCTTGGGGACTAGCGGGTTCTACGAGCAGTACTTC.

The chain recombines TRBV9 with TRBJ1-3; a weak D match, TRBD1 (5 bases). With 3 bases removed from V and 8 bases from J, the gap between germline ends came to 15 bases. Germline CDR1 and CDR2: SGDLS and YYNGEE. This CDR3 has 14 residues. The DNA for the CDR3 is TGTGCCAGCAGCGCGGACCCCGGGGGAGACACCATATATTTT. It codes for CASSADPGGDTIYF. The full variable domain, in which reference TRBV9 and TRBJ1-3 provide the parts outside the CDR3, is DSGVTQTPKHLITATGQRVTLRCSPRSGDLSVYWYQQSLDQGLQFLIQYYNGEERAKGNILERFSAQQFPDLHSELNLSSLELGDSALYFCASSADPGGDTIYFGEGSWLTVV.

This clone has more than one count but fewer than ten. V and J are TRBV27 and TRBJ1-2; D remains ambiguous. The V end lost 4 bases, the J end lost 2 bases, and 17 bases lay between the germline ends. CDR3 length: 16 amino acids. Germline V gives CDR1 MNHEY, CDR2 SMNVEV (reference sequence). CDR3 loop: CASSSTGAGGNYGYTF. The CDR3, as DNA: TGTGCCAGCAGTTCCACCGGTGCGGGAGGGAACTATGGCTACACCTTC.

V gene TRBV21-1 combines with J gene TRBJ1-1; the D segment call TRBD1 is taken from the table without a DNA check. TRBV21-1 is shown as a pseudogene. The CDR3 spans 15 residues. The CDR3 DNA reads as TGTGCCAGCAGCAAACCCGGGACAGGGGCGACTGAAGCTTTCTTT. This translates into CASSKPGTGATEAFF.

The genes are TRBV29-1 and TRBJ2-7; no reliable D call. This CDR3 is built from 11 residues. Trimming pared 7 bases from V and 7 bases from J, leaving 14 bases between. Germline CDR1 reads SQVTM; CDR2 reads ANQGSEA. The CDR3 DNA follows: TGCAGCGCCCGTACGGTTCGGGAGCAGTACTTC. Translation gives CSARTVREQYF.

The V gene is TRBV6-5, the J gene TRBJ2-2; D remains ambiguous. The CDR3 runs to 12 residues. In germline, CDR1 is MNHEY, CDR2 SVGAGI. CDR3 loop: CATGGNTGELFF. The CDR3, as DNA: TGTGCGACGGGTGGGAACACCGGGGAGCTGTTTTTT.

This clone was picked up a small number of times. The chain recombines TRBV11-1 with TRBJ2-2, with TRBD2 matching 8 bases. This CDR3 has 17 residues. Trimming removed 0 bases from V and 6 bases from J; junction bases left unmatched: 9. Germline V gene sequence: CDR1 SGHAT, CDR2 FQDESV (reference sequence). The CDR3 DNA follows: TGTGCCAGCAGCTTAGCCCACACAGCGGGAGCCTCCGGGGAGCTGTTTTTT. It codes for CASSLAHTAGASGELFF.

This clone was detected only a few times. V and J are TRBV6-6 and TRBJ2-4; 8 bases match TRBD1. The V segment lost 7 bases and the J segment 0 bases; nucleotides outside the gene matches: 8. Germline V gene lookup returns CDR1 MNHNY and CDR2 SVGAGI (reference sequence). CDR3 size: 16 residues. CDR3 loop: CASTSQGALAKNIQYF. Here the CDR3 DNA reads TGTGCCAGCACCTCCCAGGGGGCCTTAGCCAAAAACATTCAGTACTTC.

This clone was found a few times. The J gene is TRBJ2-1, the V gene TRBV19; TRBD1 matches at 7 bases. Looked up from germline, CDR1 is LNHDA and CDR2 is SQIVND (reference sequence). There are 16 residues in the CDR3. The V gene end was trimmed by 9 bases and the J gene end by 4 bases; junction bases not matched to a gene: 15. CDR3 DNA sequence: TGTGCCAGGATGGGCCGTGGGACAGAGTTTTACAATGAGCAGTTCTTC. Amino acid sequence: CARMGRGTEFYNEQFF.

In its sample, this clone was seen a few times. Other DNA sequences in this specimen translate into the identical CDR3. The V gene is TRBV11-2, the J gene TRBJ2-1; 8 bases align to TRBD1. The germline gives CDR1 SGHAT, CDR2 FQNNGV. This CDR3 has 14 residues. The V gene end was trimmed by 4 bases and the J gene end by 7 bases; junction bases not matched to a gene: 6. This CDR3 is CASSSQGVGNEQFF. CDR3 bases: TGTGCCAGCAGCTCACAGGGGGTCGGGAATGAGCAGTTCTTC.

This clone showed up just a few times. V gene TRBV10-3 combines with J gene TRBJ1-1; a possible D gene is TRBD1 (6 bases). CDR1 ENHRY and CDR2 SYGVKD come from the germline V gene. V was pared by 4 bases and J by 1 base, with 10 bases between. This CDR3 is built from 14 residues. CDR3 in DNA: TGTGCCATCAGTGCGGCAGGGGAGAACACTGAAGCTTTCTTT. It yields the protein CAISAAGENTEAFF.

The genes are TRBV27 and TRBJ2-7, with 7 nucleotides matching TRBD2. In germline, CDR1 is MNHEY, CDR2 SMNVEV (reference sequence). With 6 bases clipped from V and 4 bases from J, the junction kept 9 bases outside the gene matches. The length of the CDR3 is 14 residues. This CDR3 is CASRRQGGNYEQYF. CDR3 DNA: TGTGCCAGCAGGAGGCAGGGAGGGAATTACGAGCAGTACTTC.

The chain recombines TRBV18 with TRBJ2-2; D is perhaps TRBD2 (5 bases). Germline V gives CDR1 KGHSH, CDR2 LQKENI. The V gene lost 4 bases and the J gene lost 6 bases, with 9 bases spanning the gap. The CDR3 totals 13 residues. In DNA form, the CDR3 reads TGTGCCAGCTCACTAGAGGAGGCCGGGGAGCTGTTTTTT. Protein sequence: CASSLEEAGELFF.

The rearrangement links TRBV27 to TRBJ2-1; 11 bases are shared with TRBD2. Germline CDR1 MNHEY, CDR2 SMNVEV (reference sequence). The length of the CDR3 is 15 residues. V trimming: 6 bases; J trimming: 4 bases; junction bases outside the gene matches: 5. The CDR3 region is CASSVAGGNYNEQFF. The CDR3, as DNA: TGTGCCAGCAGCGTAGCGGGGGGGAATTACAATGAGCAGTTCTTC.

Notes on this clone: Other DNA sequences from this sample encode an identical CDR3 as well. V and J are TRBV5-1 and TRBJ2-2; 7 bases line up with TRBD2. CDR1 and CDR2 (germline): SGHRS, YFSETQ. Trimming at V came to 4 bases and at J to 0 bases, leaving 3 bases not matched to a gene. The CDR3 has 15 residues. The CDR3 bases are TGCGCCAGCAGCCTCCTAGCGGCGAACACCGGGGAGCTGTTTTTT. It codes for CASSLLAANTGELFF. The full variable domain, its missing parts supplied by reference TRBV5-1 and TRBJ2-2, is KAGVTQTPRYLIKTRGQQVTLSCSPISGHRSVSWYQQTPGQGLQFLFEYFSETQRNKGNFPGRFSGRQFSNSRSEMNVSTLELGDSALYLCASSLLAANTGELFFGEGSRLTVL.

V gene TRBV6-5 combines with J gene TRBJ1-1; D is uncertain. V shed 2 bases and J shed 0 bases, with 10 bases lying between them. CDR3 length: 15 residues. Germline V gives CDR1 MNHEY, CDR2 SVGAGI. The CDR3: CASSYQIALNTEAFF. For the CDR3, the DNA is TGTGCCAGCAGTTACCAGATAGCCTTGAACACTGAAGCTTTCTTT.